This T cell receptor beta chain was recovered during a study of CD8 T cells in ankylosing spondylitis (dated by TCRdb to the late 2010s). Context from the whole study: T cell receptor beta repertoires were profiled in healthy donors and ankylosing spondylitis patients so that disease-linked TCR variants could be found. Samples of peripheral blood were taken, and for ankylosing spondylitis patients, synovial fluid was collected as well. The full study cohort comprised 20 to 30 ankylosing spondylitis patients and 110 or so healthy donors. Overall study outcomes, separate from this receptor: Blood from ankylosing spondylitis patients appeared to be characterized by a TCR beta motif made up of several highly homologous amino acid variants. In peripheral blood, the disease-linked clones were found at relatively low frequencies and had a CD8+ phenotype. Some motif variants had previously been reported in the synovial fluid and blood of reactive arthritis patients, which suggests shared mechanisms of disease initiation. According to the report, matched synovial fluid samples from ankylosing spondylitis patients were significantly enriched for the disease-linked clones.

The reads were generated on an Illumina HiSeq 2500. TCR beta libraries were prepared by quantitative 5'-RACE with molecular barcodes. In the authors' own workflow: A new computational method based on a probabilistic model of VDJ rearrangement was used to identify disease-linked TCR variants. TCRdb trimmed the raw reads at Q25, called clones with MiXCR and kept productive beta chains. Rows are unified per CDR3 protein, each entry keeping the most common DNA and genes. For this entry, the V and J calls and clone size follow TCRdb and not the study's own pipeline. This sample gives 250,000 or so distinct CDR3 sequences in total; roughly 10% of them show up just once. Clones ranked in the top ten supply roughly 6.8% of the sample. On this clonotype: Its antigen is still unknown. It has no much larger one-base neighbor in the sample; base qualities were not kept.

Taken from the germline V gene, the CDR1 and CDR2 loops are MGHRA and YSYEKL. Reading from cysteine to phenylalanine, the CDR3 counts 16 amino acids. Kept here is only the CDR3 DNA, which spans 48 bases and is read in frame from base 1. Trimming takes 2 bases off V and 6 bases off J; junction bases not matched to a gene: 5. Sample: blood, either unsorted or a sorted T cell fraction (not recorded which). The receptor comes from a male donor with ankylosing spondylitis or in good health (not recorded which). The chain couples TRBV4-1 to TRBJ2-1; 12 nucleotides in the junction match TRBD2. The sequence in DNA is TGCGCCAGCAGCCAACAGACTAGCGGGGGACTCAATGAGCAGTTCTTC. It encodes CASSQQTSGGLNEQFF.